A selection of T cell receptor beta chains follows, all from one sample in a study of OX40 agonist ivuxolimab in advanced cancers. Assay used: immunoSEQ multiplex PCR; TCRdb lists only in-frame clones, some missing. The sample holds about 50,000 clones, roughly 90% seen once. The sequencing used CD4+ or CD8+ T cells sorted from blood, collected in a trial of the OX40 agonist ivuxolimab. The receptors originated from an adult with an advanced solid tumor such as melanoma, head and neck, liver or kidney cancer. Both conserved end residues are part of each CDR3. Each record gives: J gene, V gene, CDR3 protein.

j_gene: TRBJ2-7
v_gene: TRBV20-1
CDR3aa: CSADGEIGQYF

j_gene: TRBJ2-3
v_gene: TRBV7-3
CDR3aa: CASSSGLASDTQYF

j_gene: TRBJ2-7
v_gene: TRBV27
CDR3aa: CASRHLPGGEQYF

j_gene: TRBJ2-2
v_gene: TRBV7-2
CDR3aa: CASSLRLAGPPNTGELFF

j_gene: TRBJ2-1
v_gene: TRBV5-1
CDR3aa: CASSLGRSSYNEQFF

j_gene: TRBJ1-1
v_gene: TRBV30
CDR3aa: CAWSARGNTEAFF

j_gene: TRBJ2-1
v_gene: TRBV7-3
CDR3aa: CASSLTRTSGRHNEQFF

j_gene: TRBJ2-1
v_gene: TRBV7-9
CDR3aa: CASTPLAGGRNEQFF

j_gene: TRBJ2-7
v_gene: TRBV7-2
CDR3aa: CASSATYEQYF

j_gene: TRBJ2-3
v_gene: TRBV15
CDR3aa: CATSRDSGGITDTQYF

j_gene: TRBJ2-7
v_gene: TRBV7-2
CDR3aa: CASSLPFGSEQYF

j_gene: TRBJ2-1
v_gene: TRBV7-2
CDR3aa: CASSLPGLVIGNEQFF

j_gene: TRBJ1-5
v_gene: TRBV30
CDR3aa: CAWSVGQGAFSNQPQHF

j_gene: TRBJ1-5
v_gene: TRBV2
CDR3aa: CAMGESNQPQHF

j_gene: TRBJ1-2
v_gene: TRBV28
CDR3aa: CASRGPSGANYGYTF

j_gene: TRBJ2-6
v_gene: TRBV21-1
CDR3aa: CASSKEGSGANVLTF

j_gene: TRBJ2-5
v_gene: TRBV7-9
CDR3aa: CASSRGYQETQYF